This section outlines one T cell receptor beta chain sequence together with its context. The CDR3 contains 14 residues. Trimming cost V 5 bases and J 1 base, with 11 bases left between them. Germline V gene sequence: CDR1 MGHDK, CDR2 SYGVNS. This sample stems from a study of blood T cell repertoires in COVID-19. Study details: The United States, Italy and Spain were the sources of the acute and convalescent COVID-19 samples. PBMCs, B-cell-depleted T cells, or T cells were the source of the cDNA or gDNA that made up the material.

As processed by the authors: Nucleated cell number was recorded as an estimate derived from reference gene primer amplification. Measured with immunoSEQ multiplex PCR; TCRdb has only the in-frame clones, and not every one. That table supplies the V and J calls and clone size; D and trimming were determined from the DNA. Altogether around 140,000 clones are present, approximately 87% being singletons, with the ten largest covering 30% to 45%. The chain joins TRBV25-1 to TRBJ2-5, with D perhaps matching TRBD1 (5 bases). The sequencing input was peripheral blood. This receptor was identified in a man aged 50-60 years who had recovered from COVID-19. CDR3 amino acids: CASSFPGLQETQYF. The CDR3 coding sequence is TGTGCCAGCAGTTTCCCAGGGCTCCAAGAGACCCAGTACTTC. The full variable domain, its missing parts supplied by reference TRBV25-1 and TRBJ2-5, is EADIYQTPRYLVIGTGKKITLECSQTMGHDKMYWYQQDPGMELHLIHYSYGVNSTEKGDLSSESTVSRIRTEHFPLTLESARPSHTSQYLCASSFPGLQETQYFGPGTRLLVL.